Listed here are 2 T cell receptor beta chains from one sample, sequenced in a study of breast tumors, draining lymph nodes, adjacent tissues. A single record per CDR3 protein comes from TCRdb applying MiXCR to the multiplex PCR reads. The sample has some 120,000 distinct CDR3 sequences, about 20% seen once; the top ten hold less than 4%. The lymph nodes were axillary draining lymph nodes from breast cancer patients. The specimen sequenced was axillary lymph node tissue. These receptors came from a female donor with breast cancer. Some clones in this sample may be carry-over from other donors' samples.

This clonotype was picked up many times. The chain couples TRBV11-2 to TRBJ1-6; a possible D gene is TRBD1 (6 bases). Germline CDR1 and CDR2: SGHAT and FQNNGV. Trimming left V 7 bases short and J 0 bases short, with 13 bases between. The CDR3 totals 16 residues. The CDR3 DNA sequence: TGTGCCAGCAACCAGGACAGCCGCTCCTATAATTCACCCCTCCACTTT. It is translated as CASNQDSRSYNSPLHF.

This clonotype was found many times. The V and J genes are TRBV5-1 and TRBJ2-3; D possibly corresponds to TRBD1 (6 bases). Between the trimmed V and J ends, which lost 4 bases and 0 bases, there was a span of 15 bases. Looked up from germline, CDR1 is SGHRS and CDR2 is YFSETQ. The CDR3 is 16 residues long. The CDR3 here is CASSPGTRASTDTQYF. The CDR3 bases are TGCGCCAGCAGCCCAGGGACAAGGGCTAGCACAGATACGCAGTATTTT.